This TCR beta chain was captured in a study of HIV-infected patients and healthy controls. Study conclusions and caveats: CMV-associated CDR3s mostly grew nonsignificantly during therapy, while HIV-associated CDR3s declined significantly.

This clonotype is medium-sized by share. Antigen: not known. All unsorted peripheral T cells were captured because whole blood was used without fractionation. cDNA was made from roughly 470 ng RNA using alpha and beta constant primers. Separate chain-specific third strand synthesis with multiplexing indices produced the alpha and beta libraries. A single primer pair per chain amplified all rearrangements, with per-molecule barcodes. The cDNA received a 5' RACE adapter containing a random hexamer plus an SP2 sequencing primer site. Each CDR3 protein gets one entry after TCRdb re-called the 5' RACE reads with MiXCR. The repertoire consists of around 9,000 distinct CDR3 sequences, with approximately 5% occurring once and the leading ten covering roughly 8%. Germline CDR1 and CDR2: SGHAT and FQNNGV. V gave up 5 bases and J gave up 7 bases; unmatched junction bases: 7. The CDR3 has 15 residues.

The chain couples TRBV11-2 to TRBJ2-1; TRBD2 aligns across 11 bases. Sample: blood. The TCR was taken from an adult in good health. The chain's CDR3 is CASSLTSGNRNEQFF. The CDR3 DNA sequence: TGTGCCAGCAGCCTGACTAGCGGGAATCGGAATGAGCAGTTCTTC. Full variable domain (remainder filled in from reference TRBV11-2 and TRBJ2-1): EAGVAQSPRYKIIEKRQSVAFWCNPISGHATLYWYQQILGQGPKLLIQFQNNGVVDDSQLPKDRFSAERLKGVDSTLKIQPAKLEDSAVYLCASSLTSGNRNEQFFGPGTRLTVL.